This T cell receptor beta chain is from a study of T cell responses to AZD1222 COVID-19 vaccine. V gave up 7 bases and J gave up 3 bases; unmatched junction bases: 15. CDR1 is LNHDA and CDR2 is SQIVND in the germline V gene (reference sequence). The CDR3 runs 18 residues. The method was immunoSEQ multiplex PCR; TCRdb's version includes in-frame clones alone and lacks a portion of them. The data contain about 88,000 clones, about 91% of them singletons. V is TRBV19 and J is TRBJ1-2; 12 nucleotides align to TRBD1. Material: peripheral blood, obtained on day 0 of AZD1222 vaccination. The origin of this receptor is an adult in good health. Here the CDR3 reads CASNDPPGQGALDYGYTF. CDR3 sequence (DNA): TGTGCCAGTAACGACCCCCCGGGACAGGGGGCCCTTGACTATGGCTACACCTTC. The variable domain in full, with the rest retrieved from reference TRBV19 and TRBJ1-2, is DGGITQSPKYLFRKEGQNVTLSCEQNLNHDAMYWYRQDPGQGLRLIYYSQIVNDFQKGDIAEGYSVSREKKESFPLTVTSAQKNPTAFYLCASNDPPGQGALDYGYTFGSGTRLTVV.